This TCR beta chain emerged from a study of blood T cell repertoires in COVID-19. This CDR3 has 15 residues. Losses at the gene ends were 7 bases for V and 0 bases for J; bases not matched to a gene: 4. Germline lookup yields CDR1 SNHLY and CDR2 FYNNEI. The assay was immunoSEQ multiplex PCR, and TCRdb's table has in-frame clones only and misses some. The data show about 310,000 clones, 70% to 90% seen once. This chain links TRBV2 with TRBJ1-5; 9 nucleotides agree with TRBD1. The sample was peripheral blood. This sequence was found in a man between 65 and 85 years old with acute or convalescent COVID-19. The CDR3: CASTDRGYSNQPQHF. The DNA of the CDR3 is TGTGCCAGCACCGACAGGGGGTATAGCAATCAGCCCCAGCATTTT.